Sequencing of this T cell receptor (beta chain) was carried out in a study of blood T cell repertoires in COVID-19. Repertoires were generated with immunoSEQ multiplex PCR, while TCRdb's copy carries only in-frame clones and drops some. The table lists roughly 480,000 clones, about 88% of them singletons. This CDR3 is built from 15 residues. Unmatched junction bases numbered 4, after V lost 5 bases and J lost 5 bases. Germline V gene sequence: CDR1 MNHEY, CDR2 SVGAGI. What was sequenced was peripheral blood. The V and J genes are TRBV6-5 and TRBJ2-1, with TRBD2 matching 12 bases. The receptor was derived from a man between 18 and 35 years old with COVID-19, enrolled during active disease. The chain's CDR3 is CASSRLAGAHNEQFF. Written as DNA, the CDR3 is TGTGCCAGCAGTCGACTAGCGGGGGCTCACAATGAGCAGTTCTTC.